The present T cell receptor (beta chain) was sequenced within a study of shared clonotypes between healthy human individuals. Findings and limits, study-wide: Shared clonotypes: roughly 5% naive CD4, around 3.5% naive CD8, 2.3% memory CD4, under 0.5% memory CD8.

Regarding this clone: The antigen is unknown.

This CDR3 comprises 13 residues. V gave up 3 bases and J gave up 6 bases, with 9 bases separating them. In germline, CDR1 is SGHAT, CDR2 FQDESV (reference sequence). Repertoires were generated with immunoSEQ multiplex PCR, while TCRdb's copy carries only in-frame clones and drops some. Here the sample spans 300,000 to 400,000 clones, around 70% being singletons. V usage is TRBV11-1 and J usage is TRBJ2-1, with unresolved D. Source material: memory CD4+ T cells sorted from blood. Subset specified: CD45RA-negative fraction. This sequence was found in a man under 40 in good health. The DNA of the CDR3 is TGTGCCAGCAGCTTCGGTCCCCCCAATGAGCAGTTCTTC. Protein product: CASSFGPPNEQFF.